Listed below are T cell receptor beta chains from one sample, sequenced in a study of metastatic and nonmetastatic thyroid tumors. MiXCR reprocessed the PCR reads for TCRdb. This repertoire shows 23,000 or so clones, about 20% found once; its top ten account for about 7.6%. The sequencing sample was made of blood. These receptor sequences come from a female donor with papillary thyroid cancer or a benign thyroid nodule (not recorded which). Some clones in this sample may be carry-over from other donors' samples. CDR3s include the opening cysteine and the closing phenylalanine or tryptophan. A D gene is named only where the DNA matches it firmly. Not every row has a clone size; where given, it reads once, few, many or a size class.

d_gene: TRBD1; j_gene: TRBJ1-6; abundance: many; v_gene: TRBV4-3; CDR3nt: TGCGCCAGCAGCCAAGTCGGCAACAGGGGAAATTCACCCCTCCACTTT; CDR3aa: CASSQVGNRGNSPLHF
d_gene: .; j_gene: TRBJ2-1; abundance: many; v_gene: TRBV7-8; CDR3nt: TGTGCCAGCAGCGAAAGGACGTACAATGAGCAGTTCTTC; CDR3aa: CASSERTYNEQFF
d_gene: TRBD1; j_gene: TRBJ1-2; abundance: many; v_gene: TRBV18; CDR3nt: TGTGCCAGCTCACCTGGACAGGAGGGTGGCTACACCTTC; CDR3aa: CASSPGQEGGYTF
d_gene: .; j_gene: TRBJ1-2; abundance: many; v_gene: TRBV7-3; CDR3nt: TGTGCCAGCAGCCAAAGCCCAGGGGCCGGTGGCTACACCTTC; CDR3aa: CASSQSPGAGGYTF
d_gene: .; j_gene: TRBJ2-5; abundance: medium-sized; v_gene: TRBV7-2; CDR3nt: TGTGCCAGCAGCTTAGTGGATGTGACCCAGTACTTC; CDR3aa: CASSLVDVTQYF
d_gene: TRBD1; j_gene: TRBJ2-1; abundance: many; v_gene: TRBV7-9; CDR3nt: TGTGCCAGCAGCACTGGACAGGGCAACAATGAGCAGTTCTTC; CDR3aa: CASSTGQGNNEQFF
d_gene: TRBD1; j_gene: TRBJ1-5; abundance: many; v_gene: TRBV2; CDR3nt: TGTGCCAGCAGTTGGACAGGGGGGCTCCCGAGTGGCAATCAGCCCCAGCATTTT; CDR3aa: CASSWTGGLPSGNQPQHF
d_gene: TRBD1; j_gene: TRBJ1-5; abundance: many; v_gene: TRBV27; CDR3nt: TGTGCCAGCAGGTCCGGGACAGCTAGCAATCAGCCCCAGCATTTT; CDR3aa: CASRSGTASNQPQHF
d_gene: .; j_gene: TRBJ1-2; abundance: many; v_gene: TRBV4-2; CDR3nt: TGTGCCAGCAGCCAAATGGGGTTGGTCGGCTACACCTTC; CDR3aa: CASSQMGLVGYTF
d_gene: TRBD2; j_gene: TRBJ2-5; abundance: many; v_gene: TRBV15; CDR3nt: TGTGCCACCCAGACTAGCGGGGGAAAGACCCAGTACTTC; CDR3aa: CATQTSGGKTQYF
d_gene: .; j_gene: TRBJ2-1; abundance: many; v_gene: TRBV9; CDR3nt: TGTGCCAGCAGCCAAACCTACAATGAGCAGTTCTTC; CDR3aa: CASSQTYNEQFF
d_gene: .; j_gene: TRBJ2-7; abundance: .; v_gene: TRBV20-1; CDR3nt: TGCAGTGCTGCTGGCCCCGTCGAGGCCGAGGAGTACTTC; CDR3aa: CSAAGPVEAEEYF
d_gene: .; j_gene: TRBJ1-4; abundance: many; v_gene: TRBV15; CDR3nt: TGTGCCACCAGCAGAGATTCGGGGGGTTCGAGTGAAAAACTGTTTTTT; CDR3aa: CATSRDSGGSSEKLFF
d_gene: .; j_gene: TRBJ2-3; abundance: .; v_gene: TRBV5-1; CDR3nt: TGCGCCAGTAGCTTCCGGCGTGGGAGGACAGATACGCAGTATTTT; CDR3aa: CASSFRRGRTDTQYF
d_gene: .; j_gene: TRBJ2-7; abundance: medium-sized; v_gene: TRBV28; CDR3nt: TGTGCCAGCAGTTTGACTACGGAGCAGTACTTC; CDR3aa: CASSLTTEQYF
d_gene: TRBD2; j_gene: TRBJ2-7; abundance: many; v_gene: TRBV5-4; CDR3nt: TGTGCCAGCAGGACCAGCGGGACGGGATACGAGCAGTACTTC; CDR3aa: CASRTSGTGYEQYF
d_gene: .; j_gene: TRBJ2-2; abundance: many; v_gene: TRBV19; CDR3nt: TGTGCCAGTAGTATACGGCGGGCCGGGGAGCTGTTTTTT; CDR3aa: CASSIRRAGELFF
d_gene: TRBD2; j_gene: TRBJ2-2; abundance: many; v_gene: TRBV19; CDR3nt: TGTGCCAGTAGTACTATACTAGCGGGGGGTTTCACCGGGGAGCTGTTTTTT; CDR3aa: CASSTILAGGFTGELFF
d_gene: TRBD1; j_gene: TRBJ2-1; abundance: .; v_gene: TRBV6-2/TRBV6-3; CDR3nt: TGTGCCACCACGGACAGGACTTACAATGAGCAGTTCTTC; CDR3aa: CATTDRTYNEQFF
d_gene: TRBD2; j_gene: TRBJ2-1; abundance: medium-sized; v_gene: TRBV6-2/TRBV6-3; CDR3nt: TGTGCCAGCAGCCGGACTAGCGGGTTAGGGAATGAGCAGTTCTTC; CDR3aa: CASSRTSGLGNEQFF
d_gene: .; j_gene: TRBJ2-1; abundance: many; v_gene: TRBV29-1; CDR3nt: TGCAGCGTTGAAGATCTGATAAGAGAGGGTGAGCAGTTCTTC; CDR3aa: CSVEDLIREGEQFF
d_gene: TRBD1; j_gene: TRBJ2-7; abundance: many; v_gene: TRBV7-9; CDR3nt: TGTGCCAGCAGCCCAGGACAGGGGATGAGCGAGCAGTACTTC; CDR3aa: CASSPGQGMSEQYF
d_gene: TRBD2; j_gene: TRBJ2-7; abundance: .; v_gene: TRBV7-3; CDR3nt: TGCCAGCCTAAGCGCAAGACTAGCGGGATCTACGAGCAGTACTTC; CDR3aa: CQPKRKTSGIYEQYF
d_gene: .; j_gene: TRBJ1-1; abundance: many; v_gene: TRBV12-3/TRBV12-4; CDR3nt: TGTGCCAGCAGTCTACAGGGAGCGGCTGAAGCTTTCTTT; CDR3aa: CASSLQGAAEAFF
d_gene: .; j_gene: TRBJ1-1; abundance: many; v_gene: TRBV7-8; CDR3nt: TGTGCCAGCAGGGAGGCAGGGCTTAACACTGAAGCTTTCTTT; CDR3aa: CASREAGLNTEAFF
d_gene: .; j_gene: TRBJ1-5; abundance: many; v_gene: TRBV7-2; CDR3nt: TGTGCCAGCAGCCCGTTGGACAGAAATCAGCCCCAGCATTTT; CDR3aa: CASSPLDRNQPQHF
d_gene: TRBD1; j_gene: TRBJ1-5; abundance: many; v_gene: TRBV7-9; CDR3nt: TGTGCCAGCTGTCCCGGGACAGGGGCCAATCAGCCCCAGCATTTT; CDR3aa: CASCPGTGANQPQHF
d_gene: .; j_gene: TRBJ1-3; abundance: few; v_gene: TRBV12-3/TRBV12-4; CDR3nt: TGTGCCAGCAGCTGGGGCATGTGTGCTGGAAACACCATATATTTT; CDR3aa: CASSWGMCAGNTIYF
d_gene: .; j_gene: TRBJ1-6; abundance: many; v_gene: TRBV14; CDR3nt: TGTGCCAGCAGCCCAACAGGATCTACACCCCTCCACTTT; CDR3aa: CASSPTGSTPLHF
d_gene: TRBD2; j_gene: TRBJ2-1; abundance: .; v_gene: TRBV28; CDR3nt: TGTGCAAGAAGACCCACTAGCGGGAGACGTAATGAGCAGTTCTTC; CDR3aa: CARRPTSGRRNEQFF
d_gene: .; j_gene: TRBJ1-2; abundance: many; v_gene: TRBV3-1; CDR3nt: TGTGCCAGCAGCCGGACCACGAATGGCTACACCTTC; CDR3aa: CASSRTTNGYTF
d_gene: .; j_gene: TRBJ1-3; abundance: many; v_gene: TRBV10-2; CDR3nt: TGCGCCAGCAGAAGGGTGTCTGGAAACACCATATATTTT; CDR3aa: CASRRVSGNTIYF
d_gene: TRBD2; j_gene: TRBJ2-1; abundance: few; v_gene: TRBV2; CDR3nt: TGTGCCAGCAGTCGAAGCGGGGGACTTAACAATGAGCAGTTCTTC; CDR3aa: CASSRSGGLNNEQFF
d_gene: .; j_gene: TRBJ2-7; abundance: .; v_gene: TRBV20-1; CDR3nt: TGCAGTGCTAGAGAGTCGGGACCCGAGGGGCAGCAGTACTTC; CDR3aa: CSARESGPEGQQYF
d_gene: TRBD1; j_gene: TRBJ1-2; abundance: many; v_gene: TRBV15; CDR3nt: TGTGCCACCAGCAGGGGACAGTCGGGGGACAACTATGGCTACACCTTC; CDR3aa: CATSRGQSGDNYGYTF
d_gene: TRBD1; j_gene: TRBJ2-1; abundance: many; v_gene: TRBV11-3; CDR3nt: TGTGCCAGCAGACCGGGACAGGGTGAGCAGTTCTTC; CDR3aa: CASRPGQGEQFF
d_gene: TRBD1; j_gene: TRBJ1-6; abundance: medium-sized; v_gene: TRBV2; CDR3nt: TGTGCCAGCAAGCACATCGACAGGGAGACTTCACCCCTCCACTTT; CDR3aa: CASKHIDRETSPLHF
d_gene: TRBD1; j_gene: TRBJ1-6; abundance: .; v_gene: TRBV6-2/TRBV6-3; CDR3nt: TGTGCCAGCAGTCTTCCCCCCCCGGACAGGGGAATGGGTTCACCCCTCCACTTT; CDR3aa: CASSLPPPDRGMGSPLHF
d_gene: TRBD1; j_gene: TRBJ2-7; abundance: many; v_gene: TRBV30; CDR3nt: TGTGCCTGGGACCCGGGACAGGGGGCGTGGGAGCAGTACTTC; CDR3aa: CAWDPGQGAWEQYF
d_gene: .; j_gene: TRBJ2-7; abundance: .; v_gene: TRBV20-1; CDR3nt: TGCAGTGCTATCCGGGACGTCACCTACGAGCAGTACTTC; CDR3aa: CSAIRDVTYEQYF
d_gene: .; j_gene: TRBJ2-3; abundance: large; v_gene: TRBV6-5; CDR3nt: TGTGCCAGCAGTTTCGGAATGGGGGACCAGAGCTTATCAGATACGCAGTATTTT; CDR3aa: CASSFGMGDQSLSDTQYF